This T cell receptor beta chain was identified during a study of regulatory and conventional T cells in RAG deficiency. Study-level points and caveats: Treg unique TCR beta sequences were approximately 95-fold fewer in Omenn syndrome and CID/AS patients than controls. Patient subsets had shorter CDR3s; Omenn Treg-Tconv overlap exceeded 85%. Omenn CD25-high CD127-low cells may be activated cells, not true Tregs. Shannon entropy fell and Simpson indices rose in RAG-deficient patients.

Regulatory T cells were sorted from blood as CD4+ CD25-high CD127-low cells. This clone was counted once. Antigen specificity is unknown. The protocol was immunoSEQ multiplex PCR, while the TCRdb copy is restricted to in-frame clones and leaves out a portion. The sample lists 25,000 to 35,000 clones; just over 90% were seen once. CDR3 length: 13 residues. Germline V lookup: CDR1 GTSNPN, CDR2 SVGIG (reference sequence). V was pared by 3 bases and J by 7 bases, with 6 bases of the junction left unmatched. The same sample was also used in a study of regulatory T cells. That work states: The PCR used 52 TRBV and 13 TRBJ primers.

This sequence originates from a human donor in good health. The material sequenced was Tregs sorted from blood. This chain uses TRBV30 with TRBJ1-5; TRBD1 matches 7 bases. CDR3 in DNA: TGTGCCTGGAGGGAACAGGGGAGGCAGCCCCAGCATTTT. This gives the protein CAWREQGRQPQHF.